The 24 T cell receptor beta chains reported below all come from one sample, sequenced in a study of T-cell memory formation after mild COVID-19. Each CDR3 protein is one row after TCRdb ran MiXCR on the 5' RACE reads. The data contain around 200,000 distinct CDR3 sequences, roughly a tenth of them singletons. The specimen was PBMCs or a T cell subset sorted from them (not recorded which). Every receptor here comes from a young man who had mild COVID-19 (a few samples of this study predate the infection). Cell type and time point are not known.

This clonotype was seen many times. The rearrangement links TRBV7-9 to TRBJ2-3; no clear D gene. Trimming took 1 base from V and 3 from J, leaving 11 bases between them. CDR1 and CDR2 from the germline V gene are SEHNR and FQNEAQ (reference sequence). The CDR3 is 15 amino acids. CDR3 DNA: TGTGCCAGCAGCTTAGGCATCAGAAGTACAGATACGCAGTATTTT. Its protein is CASSLGIRSTDTQYF.

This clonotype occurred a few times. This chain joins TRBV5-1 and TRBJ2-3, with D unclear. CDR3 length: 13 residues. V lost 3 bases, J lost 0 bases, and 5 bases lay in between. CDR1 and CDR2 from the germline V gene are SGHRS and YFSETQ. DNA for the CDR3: TGCGCCAGCAGCTCCATCAGCACAGATACGCAGTATTTT. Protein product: CASSSISTDTQYF.

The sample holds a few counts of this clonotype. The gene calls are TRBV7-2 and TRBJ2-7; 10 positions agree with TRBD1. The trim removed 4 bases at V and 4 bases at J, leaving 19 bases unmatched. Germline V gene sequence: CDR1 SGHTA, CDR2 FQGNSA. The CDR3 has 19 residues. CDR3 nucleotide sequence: TGTGCCAGCAGCTCGCACACCACCGTCGGGACAGGGGCGATGTACGAGCAGTACTTC. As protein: CASSSHTTVGTGAMYEQYF.

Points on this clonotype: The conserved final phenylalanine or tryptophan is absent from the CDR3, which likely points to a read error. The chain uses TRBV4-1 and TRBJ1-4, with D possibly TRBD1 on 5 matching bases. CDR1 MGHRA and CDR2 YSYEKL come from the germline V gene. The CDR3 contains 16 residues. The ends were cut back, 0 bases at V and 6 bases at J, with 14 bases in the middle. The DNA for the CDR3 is TGCGCCAGCAGCCAAGAGAGAGCAGGGACCGATGAAAAACTGTTTCTT. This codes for CASSQERAGTDEKLFL.

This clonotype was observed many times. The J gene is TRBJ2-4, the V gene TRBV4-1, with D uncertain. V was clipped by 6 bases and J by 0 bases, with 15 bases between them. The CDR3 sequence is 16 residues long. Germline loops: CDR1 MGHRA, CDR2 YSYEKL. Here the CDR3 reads CASSGVGYLAKNIQYF. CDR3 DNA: TGCGCCAGCAGTGGGGTCGGGTACCTAGCCAAAAACATTCAGTACTTC.

The CDR3 region has the DNA TGTGCCAGCAGCTTAACAGGGGATGTTGAAAAACTGTTTTTT. The encoded protein is CASSLTGDVEKLFF. The gene calls are TRBV7-6 and TRBJ1-4, with 7 positions matching TRBD1. Trimming at V came to 2 bases and at J to 7 bases, leaving 4 bases not matched to a gene. The CDR3 is 14 amino acids. The germline CDR1 and CDR2 sequences are SGHVS and FNYEAQ.

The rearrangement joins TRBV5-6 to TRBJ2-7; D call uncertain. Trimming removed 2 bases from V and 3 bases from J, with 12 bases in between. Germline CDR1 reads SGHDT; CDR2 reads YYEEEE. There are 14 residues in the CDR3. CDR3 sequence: CASSLVTGLYEQYV. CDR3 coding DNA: TGTGCCAGCAGCTTAGTGACCGGGCTCTACGAGCAGTACGTC.

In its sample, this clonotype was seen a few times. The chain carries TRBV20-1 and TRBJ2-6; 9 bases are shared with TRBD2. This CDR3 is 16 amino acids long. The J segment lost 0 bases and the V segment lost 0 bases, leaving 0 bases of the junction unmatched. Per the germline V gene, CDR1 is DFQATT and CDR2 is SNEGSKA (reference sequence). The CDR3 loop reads CSARERGGSGANVLTF. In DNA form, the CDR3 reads TGCAGTGCTAGAGAGCGGGGGGGCTCTGGGGCCAACGTCCTGACTTTC.

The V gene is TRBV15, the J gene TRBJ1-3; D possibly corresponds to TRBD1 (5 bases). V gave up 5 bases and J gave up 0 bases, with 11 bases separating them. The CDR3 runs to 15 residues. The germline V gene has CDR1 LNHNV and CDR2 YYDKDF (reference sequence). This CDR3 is CATSWDASSGNTIYF. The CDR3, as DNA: TGTGCCACCAGCTGGGACGCGAGCTCTGGAAACACCATATATTTT.

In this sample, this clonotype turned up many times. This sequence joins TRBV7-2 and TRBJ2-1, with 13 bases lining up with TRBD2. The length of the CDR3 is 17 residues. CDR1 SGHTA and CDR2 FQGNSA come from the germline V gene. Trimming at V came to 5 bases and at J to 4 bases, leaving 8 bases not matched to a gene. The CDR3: CASSLNPTSGGYNEQFF. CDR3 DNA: TGTGCCAGCAGCCTGAATCCGACTAGCGGGGGGTACAATGAGCAGTTCTTC. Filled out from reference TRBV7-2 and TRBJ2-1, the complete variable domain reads GAGVSQSPSNKVTEKGKDVELRCDPISGHTALYWYRQSLGQGLEFLIYFQGNSAPDKSGLPSDRFSAERTGGSVSTLTIQRTQQEDSAVYLCASSLNPTSGGYNEQFFGPGTRLTVL.

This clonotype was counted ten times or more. The CDR3 spells CASTSRALNTGELFF. The CDR3 DNA reads as TGTGCCAGCACCTCCCGGGCCCTGAACACCGGGGAGCTGTTTTTT. This chain joins TRBV12-3 or TRBV12-4 and TRBJ2-2; no reliable D call. V lost 7 bases and J 1 base, leaving 13 bases between the germline ends. The CDR3 spans 15 residues.

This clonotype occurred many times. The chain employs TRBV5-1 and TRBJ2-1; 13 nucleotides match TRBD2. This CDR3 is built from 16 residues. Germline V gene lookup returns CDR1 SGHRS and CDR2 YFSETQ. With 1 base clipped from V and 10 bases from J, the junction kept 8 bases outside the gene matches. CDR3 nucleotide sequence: TGCGCCAGCAGCTTGACTAGCGGGGGGGCTAAGGCCGAGCAGTTCTTC. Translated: CASSLTSGGAKAEQFF.

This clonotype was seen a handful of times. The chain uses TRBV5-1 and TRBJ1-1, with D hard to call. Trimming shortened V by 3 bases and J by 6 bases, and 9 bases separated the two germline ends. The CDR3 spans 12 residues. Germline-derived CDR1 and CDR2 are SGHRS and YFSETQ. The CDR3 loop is CASSSRKAEAFF. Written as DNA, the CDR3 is TGCGCCAGCAGCTCCCGGAAAGCTGAAGCTTTCTTT.

Here the CDR3 reads CASSFPQGYNEQFF. The CDR3 DNA reads as TGTGCCAGCAGCTTTCCTCAGGGTTACAATGAGCAGTTCTTC. The chain recombines TRBV28 with TRBJ2-1, with a tentative D call TRBD1 (5 bases). This CDR3 spans 14 amino acids. Deletions cut 6 bases from V and 4 bases from J, with 13 bases between. Germline V gives CDR1 MDHEN, CDR2 SYDVKM.

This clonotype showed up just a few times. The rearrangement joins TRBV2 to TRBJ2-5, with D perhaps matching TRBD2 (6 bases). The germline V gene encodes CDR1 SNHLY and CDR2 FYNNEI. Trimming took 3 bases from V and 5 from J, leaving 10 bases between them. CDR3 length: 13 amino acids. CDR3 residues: CASSETRVETQYF. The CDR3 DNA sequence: TGTGCCAGCAGTGAGACTAGGGTGGAGACCCAGTACTTC.

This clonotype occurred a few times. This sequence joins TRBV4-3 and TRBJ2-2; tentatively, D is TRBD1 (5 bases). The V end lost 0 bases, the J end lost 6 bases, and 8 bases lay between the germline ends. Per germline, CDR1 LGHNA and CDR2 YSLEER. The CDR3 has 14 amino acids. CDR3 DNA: TGCGCCAGCAGCCAAGATTCAGGGTCCGGGGAGCTGTTTTTT. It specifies CASSQDSGSGELFF.

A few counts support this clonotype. This chain's CDR3 is CASSPDRFGYGYTF. The CDR3 nucleotides are TGTGCCAGCAGTCCCGACAGGTTCGGGTATGGCTACACCTTC. The chain carries TRBV6-5 and TRBJ1-2; tentative D call: TRBD1 (6 bases). The V end lost 5 bases, the J end lost 5 bases, and 15 bases lay between the germline ends. This CDR3 spans 14 amino acids. Germline loops: CDR1 MNHEY, CDR2 SVGAGI.

For the CDR3, the DNA is TGTGCCAGCAGTGTTAGACTGAGTGAGCCCAAAAACATTCAGTACTTC. The encoded protein is CASSVRLSEPKNIQYF. This sequence joins TRBV2 and TRBJ2-4; D not certain. The CDR3 is 16 amino acids. Germline V lookup: CDR1 SNHLY, CDR2 FYNNEI. Deletions cut 4 bases from V and 2 bases from J, with 15 bases between. Variable domain in full (rest from reference TRBV2 and TRBJ2-4): EPEVTQTPSHQVTQMGQEVILRCVPISNHLYFYWYRQILGQKVEFLVSFYNNEISEKSEIFDDQFSVERPDGSNFTLKIRSTKLEDSAMYFCASSVRLSEPKNIQYFGAGTRLSVL.

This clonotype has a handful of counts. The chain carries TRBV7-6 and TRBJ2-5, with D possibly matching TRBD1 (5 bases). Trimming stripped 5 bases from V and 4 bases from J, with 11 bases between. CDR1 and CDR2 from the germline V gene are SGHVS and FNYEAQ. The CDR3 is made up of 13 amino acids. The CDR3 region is CASSPRTPETQYF. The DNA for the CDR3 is TGTGCCAGCAGCCCACGGACACCAGAGACCCAGTACTTC.

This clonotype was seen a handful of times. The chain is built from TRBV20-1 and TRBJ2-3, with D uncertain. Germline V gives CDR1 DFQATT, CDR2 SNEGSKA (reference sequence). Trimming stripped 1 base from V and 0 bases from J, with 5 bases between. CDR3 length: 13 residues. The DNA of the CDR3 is TGCAGTGCTAGAGTTCTAAGCACAGATACGCAGTATTTT. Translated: CSARVLSTDTQYF.

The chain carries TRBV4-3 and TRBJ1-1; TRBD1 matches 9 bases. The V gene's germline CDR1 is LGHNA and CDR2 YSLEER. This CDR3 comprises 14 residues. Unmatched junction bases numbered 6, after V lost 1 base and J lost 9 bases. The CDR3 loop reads CASSQGDRERQAFF. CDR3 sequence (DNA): TGCGCCAGCAGCCAAGGGGACAGGGAGCGCCAAGCTTTCTTT.

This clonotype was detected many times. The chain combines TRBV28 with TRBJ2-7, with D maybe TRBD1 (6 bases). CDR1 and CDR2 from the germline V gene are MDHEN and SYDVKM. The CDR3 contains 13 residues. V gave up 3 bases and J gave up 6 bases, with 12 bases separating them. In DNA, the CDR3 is TGTGCCAGCAGTTTTACACAGGGTCTCGAGCAGTACGTC. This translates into CASSFTQGLEQYV.

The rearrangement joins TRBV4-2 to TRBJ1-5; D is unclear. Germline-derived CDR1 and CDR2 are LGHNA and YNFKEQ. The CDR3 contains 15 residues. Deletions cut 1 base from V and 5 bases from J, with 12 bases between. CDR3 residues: CASSQAGRLDQPQHF. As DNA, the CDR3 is TGTGCCAGCAGCCAAGCGGGGAGGTTGGATCAGCCCCAGCATTTT.

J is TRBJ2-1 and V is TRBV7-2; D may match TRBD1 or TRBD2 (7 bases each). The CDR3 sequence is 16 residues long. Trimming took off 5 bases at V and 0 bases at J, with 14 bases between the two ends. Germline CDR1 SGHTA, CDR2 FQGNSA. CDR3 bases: TGTGCCAGCAGCAGGGGGGGACAGAGCTCCTACAATGAGCAGTTCTTC. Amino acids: CASSRGGQSSYNEQFF.